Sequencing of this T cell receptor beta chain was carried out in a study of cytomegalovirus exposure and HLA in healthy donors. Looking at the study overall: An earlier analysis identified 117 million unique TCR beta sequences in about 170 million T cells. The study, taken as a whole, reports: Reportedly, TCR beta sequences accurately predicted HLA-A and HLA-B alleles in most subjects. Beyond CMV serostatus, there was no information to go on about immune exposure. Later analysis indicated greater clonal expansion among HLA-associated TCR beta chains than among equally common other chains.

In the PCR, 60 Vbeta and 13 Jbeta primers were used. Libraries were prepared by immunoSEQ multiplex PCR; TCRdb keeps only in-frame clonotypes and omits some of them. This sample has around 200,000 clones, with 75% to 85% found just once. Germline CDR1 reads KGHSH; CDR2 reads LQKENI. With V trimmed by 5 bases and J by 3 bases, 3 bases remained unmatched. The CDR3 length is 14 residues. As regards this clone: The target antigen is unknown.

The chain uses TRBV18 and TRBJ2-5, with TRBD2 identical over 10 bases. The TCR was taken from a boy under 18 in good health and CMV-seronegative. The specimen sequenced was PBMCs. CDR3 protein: CASSTSGAKETQYF. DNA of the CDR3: TGTGCCAGCTCAACTAGCGGGGCCAAAGAGACCCAGTACTTC.